The source of this TCR beta chain is a study of cytomegalovirus exposure and HLA in healthy donors. A word on this clone: Antigen: not known.

Trimming took off 1 base at V and 0 bases at J, with 15 bases between the two ends. The CDR3 is made up of 17 amino acids. Germline CDR1 and CDR2: SGHDT and YYEEEE. Overall study results and limits: In a later analysis, TCR beta V- and J-gene trimming was associated with a missense DCLRE1C variant. In vitro work confirmed that a few CMV-associated chains recognize CMV antigens.

Vbeta (60) and Jbeta (13) primers were used in the PCR. The repertoire was sequenced with immunoSEQ multiplex PCR; TCRdb's copy has only in-frame clones and lacks some. Of 200,000 to 250,000 clones detected, about 80% appear once; the ten largest clones hold almost 8%. Donors consisted of healthy bone marrow donors. Material: PBMCs. The J gene is TRBJ2-3, the V gene TRBV5-6; D is perhaps TRBD2 (5 bases). This receptor was taken from a woman aged 55-70 years in good health and CMV-seropositive. The CDR3 nucleotides read TGTGCCAGCAGCTTGTATCAGCGGAGACCTAGCACAGATACGCAGTATTTT. Protein sequence: CASSLYQRRPSTDTQYF.